The present T cell receptor (beta chain) was sequenced within a study of blood T cell repertoires in COVID-19. TCRdb's table, derived via immunoSEQ multiplex PCR, lists solely in-frame clones and lacks some. The sample has 250,000 to 300,000 clones; approximately 88% are singletons. This clone has just one count. The CDR3 has 15 amino acids. Germline CDR1 MDHEN, CDR2 SYDVKM. Trimming removed 6 bases at V and 2 bases at J, with 13 bases between. The source of this sequence is a young woman who had recovered from COVID-19. Sequencing was performed on peripheral blood. The chain recombines TRBV28 with TRBJ1-4, with D possibly TRBD1 on 5 matching bases. CDR3 loop: CASRRSQGTNEKLFF. CDR3 nucleotide sequence: TGTGCCAGCAGGAGGTCCCAGGGCACTAATGAAAAACTGTTTTTT.